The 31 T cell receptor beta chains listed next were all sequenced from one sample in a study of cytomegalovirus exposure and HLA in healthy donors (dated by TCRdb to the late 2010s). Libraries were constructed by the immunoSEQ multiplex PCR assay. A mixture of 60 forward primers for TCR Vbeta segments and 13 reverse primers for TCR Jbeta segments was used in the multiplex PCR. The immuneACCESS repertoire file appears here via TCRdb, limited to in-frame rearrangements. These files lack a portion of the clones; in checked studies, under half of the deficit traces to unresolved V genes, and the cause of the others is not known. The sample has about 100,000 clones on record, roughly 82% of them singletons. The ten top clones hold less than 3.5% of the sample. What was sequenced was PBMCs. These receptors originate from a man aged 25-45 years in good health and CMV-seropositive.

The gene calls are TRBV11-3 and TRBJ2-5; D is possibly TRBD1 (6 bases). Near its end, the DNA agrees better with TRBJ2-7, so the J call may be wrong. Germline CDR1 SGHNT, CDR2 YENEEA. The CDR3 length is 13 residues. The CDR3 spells CASSPRTAYEQYF. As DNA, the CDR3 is TGTGCCAGCAGCCCACGGACAGCCTACGAGCAGTACTTC.

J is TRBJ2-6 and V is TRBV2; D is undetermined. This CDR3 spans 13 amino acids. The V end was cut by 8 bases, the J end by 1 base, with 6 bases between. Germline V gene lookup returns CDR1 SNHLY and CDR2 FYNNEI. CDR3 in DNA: TGTGCCAGCGCTAATTCTGGGGCCAACGTCCTGACTTTC. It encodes CASANSGANVLTF.

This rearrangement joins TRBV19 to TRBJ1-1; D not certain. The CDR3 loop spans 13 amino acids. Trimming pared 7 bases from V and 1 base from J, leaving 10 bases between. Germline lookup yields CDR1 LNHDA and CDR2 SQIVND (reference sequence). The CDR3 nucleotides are TGTGCCAGTAATTTGTCGGGGAACACTGAAGCTTTCTTT. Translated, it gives CASNLSGNTEAFF.

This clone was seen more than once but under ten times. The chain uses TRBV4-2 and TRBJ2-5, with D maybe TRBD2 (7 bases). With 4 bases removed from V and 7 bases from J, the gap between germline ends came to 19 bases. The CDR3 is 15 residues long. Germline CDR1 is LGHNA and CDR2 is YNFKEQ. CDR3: CASSPLLGEGGTQYF. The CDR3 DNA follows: TGTGCCAGCAGCCCACTCCTGGGGGAGGGGGGGACCCAGTACTTC.

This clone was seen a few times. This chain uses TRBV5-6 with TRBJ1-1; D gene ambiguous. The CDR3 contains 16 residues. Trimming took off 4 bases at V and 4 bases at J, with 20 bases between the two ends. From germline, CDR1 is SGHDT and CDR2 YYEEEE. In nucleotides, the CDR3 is TGTGCCAGCAGCGTTGACATGAGGGTGCTGGGCACTGAAGCTTTCTTT. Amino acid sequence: CASSVDMRVLGTEAFF. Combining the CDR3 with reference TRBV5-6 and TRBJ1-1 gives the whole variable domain DAGVTQSPTHLIKTRGQQVTLRCSPKSGHDTVSWYQQALGQGPQFIFQYYEEEERQRGNFPDRFSGHQFPNYSSELNVNALLLGDSALYLCASSVDMRVLGTEAFFGQGTRLTVV.

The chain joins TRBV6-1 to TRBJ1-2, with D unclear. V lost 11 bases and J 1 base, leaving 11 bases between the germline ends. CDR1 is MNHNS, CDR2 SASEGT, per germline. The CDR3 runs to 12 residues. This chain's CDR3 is CAPPRGNYGYTF. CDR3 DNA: TGTGCCCCGCCCCGGGGTAACTATGGCTACACCTTC.

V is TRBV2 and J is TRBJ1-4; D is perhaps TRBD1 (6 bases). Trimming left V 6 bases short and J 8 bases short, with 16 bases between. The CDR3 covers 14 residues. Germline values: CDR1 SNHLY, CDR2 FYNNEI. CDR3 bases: TGTGCCAGCAGAGCACAGGGCGGTCGAGAAAAACTGTTTTTT. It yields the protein CASRAQGGREKLFF.

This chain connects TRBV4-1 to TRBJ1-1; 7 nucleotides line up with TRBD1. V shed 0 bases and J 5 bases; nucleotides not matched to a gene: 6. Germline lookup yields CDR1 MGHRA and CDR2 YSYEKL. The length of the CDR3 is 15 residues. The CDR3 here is CASSQDKGAETEAFF. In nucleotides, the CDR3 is TGCGCCAGCAGCCAAGATAAGGGGGCTGAGACTGAAGCTTTCTTT.

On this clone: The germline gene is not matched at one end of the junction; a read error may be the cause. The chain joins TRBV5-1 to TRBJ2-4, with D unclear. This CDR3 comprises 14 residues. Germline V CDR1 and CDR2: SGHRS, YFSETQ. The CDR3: CASSFEAAKNSQYF. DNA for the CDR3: TGCGCCAGCAGCTTTGAAGCAGCCAAAAACAGTCAGTACTTC.

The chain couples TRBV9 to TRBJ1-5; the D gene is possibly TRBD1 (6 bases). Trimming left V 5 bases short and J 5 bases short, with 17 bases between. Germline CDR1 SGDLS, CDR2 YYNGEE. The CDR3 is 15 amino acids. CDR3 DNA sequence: TGTGCCAGCAGTCCAGGCGGGGGGGGCGATCAGCCCCAGCATTTT. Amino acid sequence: CASSPGGGGDQPQHF. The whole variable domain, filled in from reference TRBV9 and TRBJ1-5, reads DSGVTQTPKHLITATGQRVTLRCSPRSGDLSVYWYQQSLDQGLQFLIQYYNGEERAKGNILERFSAQQFPDLHSELNLSSLELGDSALYFCASSPGGGGDQPQHFGDGTRLSIL.

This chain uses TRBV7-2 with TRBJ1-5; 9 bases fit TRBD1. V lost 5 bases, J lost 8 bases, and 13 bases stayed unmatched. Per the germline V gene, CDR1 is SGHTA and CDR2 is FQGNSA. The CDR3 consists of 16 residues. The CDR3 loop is CASSPRTGEREEPQHF. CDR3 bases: TGTGCCAGCAGCCCAAGGACAGGGGAGCGGGAGGAGCCCCAGCATTTT.

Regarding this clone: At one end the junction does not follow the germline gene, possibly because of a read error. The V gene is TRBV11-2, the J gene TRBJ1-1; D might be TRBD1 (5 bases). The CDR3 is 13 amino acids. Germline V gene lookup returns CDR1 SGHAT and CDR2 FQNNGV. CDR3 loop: CASSLDSYTEAFF. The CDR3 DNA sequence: TGTGCCAGCAGTTTAGACAGTTACACTGAAGCTTTCTTT.

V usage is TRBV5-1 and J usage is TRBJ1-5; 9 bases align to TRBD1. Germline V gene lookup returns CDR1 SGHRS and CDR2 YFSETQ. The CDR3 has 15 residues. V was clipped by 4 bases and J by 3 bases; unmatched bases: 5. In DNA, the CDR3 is TGCGCCAGCAGCGTGGGACAGGGAGACAATCAGCCCCAGCATTTT. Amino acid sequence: CASSVGQGDNQPQHF.

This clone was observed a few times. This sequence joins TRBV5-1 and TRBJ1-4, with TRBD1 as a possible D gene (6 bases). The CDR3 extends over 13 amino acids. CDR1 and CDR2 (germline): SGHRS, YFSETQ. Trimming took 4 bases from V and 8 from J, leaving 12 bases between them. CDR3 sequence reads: CASSPSQGEKLFF. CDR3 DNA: TGCGCCAGCAGCCCGTCCCAGGGGGAAAAACTGTTTTTT. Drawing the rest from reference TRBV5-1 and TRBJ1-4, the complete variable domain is KAGVTQTPRYLIKTRGQQVTLSCSPISGHRSVSWYQQTPGQGLQFLFEYFSETQRNKGNFPGRFSGRQFSNSRSEMNVSTLELGDSALYLCASSPSQGEKLFFGSGTQLSVL.

The CDR3 sequence is CSVLTQDTLNTEAFF. The CDR3 DNA reads TGCAGCGTTCTAACCCAGGACACGTTGAACACTGAAGCTTTCTTT. The chain carries TRBV29-1 and TRBJ1-1, with D tentatively TRBD1 (5 bases). Deletions cut 5 bases from V and 0 bases from J, with 16 bases between. Germline V gene sequence: CDR1 SQVTM, CDR2 ANQGSEA. The CDR3 totals 15 residues.

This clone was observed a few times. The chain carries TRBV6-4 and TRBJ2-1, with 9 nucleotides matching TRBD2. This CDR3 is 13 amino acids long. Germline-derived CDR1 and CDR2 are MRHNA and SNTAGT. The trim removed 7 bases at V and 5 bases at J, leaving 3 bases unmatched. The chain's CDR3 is CASTSGENNEQFF. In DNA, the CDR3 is TGTGCCAGCACTAGCGGGGAGAACAATGAGCAGTTCTTC.

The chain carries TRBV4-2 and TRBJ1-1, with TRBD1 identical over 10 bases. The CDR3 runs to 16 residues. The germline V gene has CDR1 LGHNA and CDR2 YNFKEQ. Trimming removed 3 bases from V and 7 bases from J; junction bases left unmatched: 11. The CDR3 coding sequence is TGTGCCAGCAGCCACGAACTACGACAGGGGGCTTATGAAGCTTTCTTT. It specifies CASSHELRQGAYEAFF.

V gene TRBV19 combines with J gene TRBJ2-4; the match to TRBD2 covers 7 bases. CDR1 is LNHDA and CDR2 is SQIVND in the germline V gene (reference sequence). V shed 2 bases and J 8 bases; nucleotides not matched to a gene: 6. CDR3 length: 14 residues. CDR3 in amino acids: CASSIREGLDIQYF. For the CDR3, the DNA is TGTGCCAGTAGTATAAGGGAGGGGTTGGACATTCAGTACTTC.

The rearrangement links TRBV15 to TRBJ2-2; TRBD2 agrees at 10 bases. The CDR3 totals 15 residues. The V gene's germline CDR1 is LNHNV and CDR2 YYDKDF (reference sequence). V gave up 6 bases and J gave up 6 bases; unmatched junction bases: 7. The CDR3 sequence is CATSPAGGLAGELFF. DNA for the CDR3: TGTGCCACCAGTCCAGCGGGGGGGCTCGCCGGGGAGCTGTTTTTT.

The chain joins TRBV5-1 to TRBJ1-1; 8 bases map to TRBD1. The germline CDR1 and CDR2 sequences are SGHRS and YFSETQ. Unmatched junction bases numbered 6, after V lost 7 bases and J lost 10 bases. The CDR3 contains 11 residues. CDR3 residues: CASSQGAVAFF. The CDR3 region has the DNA TGCGCCAGCTCGCAGGGGGCAGTAGCTTTCTTT.

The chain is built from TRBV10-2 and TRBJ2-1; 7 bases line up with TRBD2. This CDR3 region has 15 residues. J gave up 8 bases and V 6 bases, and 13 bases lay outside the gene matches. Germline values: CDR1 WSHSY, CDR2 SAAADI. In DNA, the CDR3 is TGCGCCAGCAGCTACGGGACTACCACGATCGATGAGCAGTTCTTC. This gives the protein CASSYGTTTIDEQFF.

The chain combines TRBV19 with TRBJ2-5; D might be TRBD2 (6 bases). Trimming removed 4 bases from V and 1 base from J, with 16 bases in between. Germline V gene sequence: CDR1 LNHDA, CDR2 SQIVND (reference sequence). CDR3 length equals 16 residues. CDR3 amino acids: CASSSGATTTQETQYF. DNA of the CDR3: TGTGCCAGTAGTAGCGGGGCGACAACGACCCAAGAGACCCAGTACTTC.

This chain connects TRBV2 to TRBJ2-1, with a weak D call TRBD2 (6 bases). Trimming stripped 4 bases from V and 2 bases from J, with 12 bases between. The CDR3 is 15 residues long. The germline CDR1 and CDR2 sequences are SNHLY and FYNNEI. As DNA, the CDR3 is TGTGCCAGCAGTGTCGGGAGAAACACCTACAATGAGCAGTTCTTC. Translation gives CASSVGRNTYNEQFF.

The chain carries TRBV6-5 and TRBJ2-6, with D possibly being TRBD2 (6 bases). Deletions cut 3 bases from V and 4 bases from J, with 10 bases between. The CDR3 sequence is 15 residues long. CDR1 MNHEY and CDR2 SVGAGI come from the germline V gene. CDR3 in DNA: TGTGCCAGCAGTTATTCGGGGGAAGGGGCCAACGTCCTGACTTTC. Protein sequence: CASSYSGEGANVLTF.

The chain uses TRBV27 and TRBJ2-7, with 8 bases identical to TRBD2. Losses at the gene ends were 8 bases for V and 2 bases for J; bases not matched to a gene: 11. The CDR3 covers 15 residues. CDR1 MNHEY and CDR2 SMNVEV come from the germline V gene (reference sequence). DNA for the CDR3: TGTGCCAGCCGAAGGGTACTAGCGGACACCTACGAGCAGTACTTC. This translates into CASRRVLADTYEQYF.

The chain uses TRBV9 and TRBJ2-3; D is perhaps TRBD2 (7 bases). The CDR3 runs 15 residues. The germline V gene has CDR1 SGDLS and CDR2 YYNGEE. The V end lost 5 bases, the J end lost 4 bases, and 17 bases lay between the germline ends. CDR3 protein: CASRGGGGVADTQYF. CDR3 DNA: TGTGCCAGCAGGGGAGGGGGTGGAGTAGCAGATACGCAGTATTTT.

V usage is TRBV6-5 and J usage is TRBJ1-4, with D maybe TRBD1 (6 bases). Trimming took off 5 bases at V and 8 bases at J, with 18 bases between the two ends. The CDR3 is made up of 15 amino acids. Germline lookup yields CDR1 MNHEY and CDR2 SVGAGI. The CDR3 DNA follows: TGTGCCAGCAGTCCCCTGGGAGGGGGAAACGAAAAACTGTTTTTT. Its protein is CASSPLGGGNEKLFF.

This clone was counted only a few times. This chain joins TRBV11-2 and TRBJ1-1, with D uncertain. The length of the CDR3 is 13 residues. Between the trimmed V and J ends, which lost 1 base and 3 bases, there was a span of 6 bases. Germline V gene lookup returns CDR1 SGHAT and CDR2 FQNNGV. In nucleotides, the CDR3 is TGTGCCAGCAGCTTAGTTCCGGACACTGAAGCTTTCTTT. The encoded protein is CASSLVPDTEAFF. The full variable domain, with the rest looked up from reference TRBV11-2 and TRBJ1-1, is EAGVAQSPRYKIIEKRQSVAFWCNPISGHATLYWYQQILGQGPKLLIQFQNNGVVDDSQLPKDRFSAERLKGVDSTLKIQPAKLEDSAVYLCASSLVPDTEAFFGQGTRLTVV.

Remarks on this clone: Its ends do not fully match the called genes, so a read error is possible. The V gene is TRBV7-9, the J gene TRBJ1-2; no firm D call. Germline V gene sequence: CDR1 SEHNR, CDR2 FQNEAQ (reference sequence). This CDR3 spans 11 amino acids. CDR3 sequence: CSSSLERGYTF. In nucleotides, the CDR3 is TGTTCCAGCAGCTTAGAACGGGGCTACACCTTC.

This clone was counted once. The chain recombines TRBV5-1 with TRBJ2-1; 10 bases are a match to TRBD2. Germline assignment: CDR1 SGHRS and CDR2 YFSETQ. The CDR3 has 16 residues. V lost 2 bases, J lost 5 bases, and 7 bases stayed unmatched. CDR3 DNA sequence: TGCGCCAGCAGCTTAAGAGCGGGGGGGCCTGACAATGAGCAGTTCTTC. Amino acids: CASSLRAGGPDNEQFF.

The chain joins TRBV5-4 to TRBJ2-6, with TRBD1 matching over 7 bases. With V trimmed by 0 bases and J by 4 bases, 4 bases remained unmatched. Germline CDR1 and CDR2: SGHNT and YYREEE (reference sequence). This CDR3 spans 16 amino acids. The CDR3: CASSLEGAQGANVLTF. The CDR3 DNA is TGTGCCAGCAGCTTGGAGGGGGCGCAGGGGGCCAACGTCCTGACTTTC.